This T cell receptor beta chain derives from a study of blood T cell repertoires in COVID-19. The wider study: Spain, Italy and the United States supplied samples that represented acute and convalescent COVID-19. PBMCs, B-cell-depleted T cells, or T cells provided the cDNA or gDNA that made up the material.

Only in-frame clones appear in the TCRdb table, and some are missing; sequencing was by immunoSEQ multiplex PCR. Of under 110,000 clones in the sample, 70% to 90% were seen once. The germline V gene has CDR1 SGHRS and CDR2 YFSETQ. V was cut by 0 bases and J by 7 bases, with 11 bases left in between. This CDR3 comprises 15 residues. The chain carries TRBV5-1 and TRBJ1-6; possibly TRBD1 for D (5 bases). Sequences were obtained from peripheral blood. The origin of this receptor is a woman aged 25 to 39 with acute or convalescent COVID-19. The CDR3 sequence is CASSLDRLRNSPLHF. CDR3 sequence (DNA): TGCGCCAGCAGCTTGGACAGGTTAAGGAATTCACCCCTCCACTTT.